Following are 31 T cell receptor beta chains from one sample sequenced in a study of OX40 agonist ivuxolimab in advanced cancers. Some clones are missing from TCRdb's copy, which holds only in-frame ones; the method was immunoSEQ multiplex PCR. The sample shows some 64,000 clones, roughly 85% of them seen only once. Source: CD4+ or CD8+ T cells sorted from blood, taken in a trial of the OX40 agonist ivuxolimab. The source of these receptors is an adult with an advanced solid tumor such as melanoma, head and neck, liver or kidney cancer.

This sequence joins TRBV6-1 and TRBJ2-1, with D tentatively TRBD1 (5 bases). CDR1 and CDR2 (germline): MNHNS, SASEGT. CDR3 length equals 15 residues. Trimming stripped 7 bases from V and 8 bases from J, with 21 bases between. Here the CDR3 reads CASTPGKGHLYEQFF. CDR3 DNA: TGTGCCAGCACCCCAGGGAAGGGCCACCTTTATGAGCAGTTCTTC.

The gene calls are TRBV5-1 and TRBJ2-1; tentative D call: TRBD2 (6 bases). V was trimmed by 1 base and J by 0 bases, leaving 11 bases between them. The CDR3 runs to 16 residues. Germline CDR1 and CDR2: SGHRS and YFSETQ. The CDR3 DNA sequence: TGCGCCAGCAGCTTGTTCCCCGGGAGCTCCTACAATGAGCAGTTCTTC. Its translation is CASSLFPGSSYNEQFF. Variable domain in full (rest from reference TRBV5-1 and TRBJ2-1): KAGVTQTPRYLIKTRGQQVTLSCSPISGHRSVSWYQQTPGQGLQFLFEYFSETQRNKGNFPGRFSGRQFSNSRSEMNVSTLELGDSALYLCASSLFPGSSYNEQFFGPGTRLTVL.

The chain uses TRBV6-1 and TRBJ2-1; 9 bases align to TRBD1. The CDR3 consists of 15 residues. Looked up from germline, CDR1 is MNHNS and CDR2 is SASEGT. V shed 6 bases, J shed 5 bases, and the junction held 8 bases outside the gene matches. In DNA form, the CDR3 reads TGTGCCAGCAGCAGATTAGGGACAGGGAACAATGAGCAGTTCTTC. This gives the protein CASSRLGTGNNEQFF.

The CDR3 is CSVEAGAGGNEQFF. DNA for the CDR3: TGCAGCGTTGAAGCTGGCGCCGGGGGCAATGAGCAGTTCTTC. This rearrangement joins TRBV29-1 to TRBJ2-1; weak D call: TRBD2 (6 bases). Germline V gene sequence: CDR1 SQVTM, CDR2 ANQGSEA. This CDR3 region has 14 residues. The germline V and J ends were trimmed by 1 base and 6 bases, with 13 bases remaining between them.

The chain carries TRBV9 and TRBJ2-1, with 7 bases identical to TRBD2. Germline V CDR1 and CDR2: SGDLS, YYNGEE. The ends lost 2 bases at V and 5 bases at J; junction bases unmatched: 4. This CDR3 has 14 amino acids. CDR3 loop: CASSVGGLHNEQFF. For the CDR3, the DNA is TGTGCCAGCAGCGTTGGGGGACTACACAATGAGCAGTTCTTC.

The V gene is TRBV4-2, the J gene TRBJ2-7; 11 bases fit TRBD2. Germline loops: CDR1 LGHNA, CDR2 YNFKEQ. This CDR3 contains 17 residues. Germline trimming cut 5 bases from V and 11 bases from J; bases unmatched to any gene: 20. The CDR3 region has the DNA TGTGCCAGCAGCTATCCCCGGAAGGGACTAGCGGCGGGGGGAGAGTACTTC. The encoded protein is CASSYPRKGLAAGGEYF.

As to this clone: The same CDR3 can be traced to other DNA sequences in this sample. As DNA, the CDR3 is TGCAGCGTCGGGACTAGCGGGGGAAGCACAGATACGCAGTATTTT. Protein: CSVGTSGGSTDTQYF. The chain employs TRBV29-1 and TRBJ2-3; TRBD2 matches at 14 bases. Trimming took 6 bases from V and 0 from J; bases not matched to a gene: 2. The CDR3 runs to 15 residues. Germline V gene data show CDR1 as SQVTM and CDR2 as ANQGSEA.

The rearrangement joins TRBV10-3 to TRBJ2-3; D is unclear. The germline gives CDR1 ENHRY, CDR2 SYGVKD. The CDR3 spans 11 residues. V was shortened by 1 base and J by 9 bases, with 5 bases between the two germline ends. The CDR3 reads CAISEFDTQYF. DNA for the CDR3: TGTGCCATCAGTGAGTTTGACACGCAGTATTTT.

V usage is TRBV19 and J usage is TRBJ1-1, with D uncertain. With 3 bases removed from V and 0 bases from J, the gap between germline ends came to 8 bases. CDR1 and CDR2 (germline): LNHDA, SQIVND (reference sequence). This CDR3 region has 14 residues. The CDR3, as DNA: TGTGCCAGTAGTATCGGACCAATGAACACTGAAGCTTTCTTT. Translated: CASSIGPMNTEAFF. Using reference TRBV19 and TRBJ1-1 for the parts outside the CDR3, the full variable domain is DGGITQSPKYLFRKEGQNVTLSCEQNLNHDAMYWYRQDPGQGLRLIYYSQIVNDFQKGDIAEGYSVSREKKESFPLTVTSAQKNPTAFYLCASSIGPMNTEAFFGQGTRLTVV.

This chain joins TRBV2 and TRBJ2-1; tentative D call: TRBD2 (5 bases). V lost 5 bases and J 6 bases, leaving 11 bases between the germline ends. CDR1 and CDR2 (germline): SNHLY, FYNNEI. CDR3 size: 13 residues. The CDR3 is CASSLEVGNEQFF. The CDR3, as DNA: TGTGCCAGCAGTTTGGAGGTGGGCAATGAGCAGTTCTTC.

This CDR3 reads CAWSGTGPSEQFF. The CDR3 bases are TGTGCCTGGAGTGGGACAGGTCCCTCTGAGCAGTTCTTC. The chain joins TRBV30 to TRBJ2-1, with TRBD1 matching 7 bases. The ends lost 1 base at V and 9 bases at J; junction bases unmatched: 6. Germline V CDR1 and CDR2: GTSNPN, SVGIG (reference sequence). CDR3 size: 13 residues.

This sequence joins TRBV6-5 and TRBJ2-7, with 8 positions matching TRBD1. The V gene end was trimmed by 10 bases and the J gene end by 4 bases; junction bases not matched to a gene: 12. Per the germline V gene, CDR1 is MNHEY and CDR2 is SVGAGI. The CDR3 has 14 residues. This chain's CDR3 is CATTNRQGAYEQYF. CDR3 DNA sequence: TGTGCCACAACAAATCGGCAGGGGGCATACGAGCAGTACTTC.

The gene calls are TRBV2 and TRBJ1-5; a possible D gene is TRBD1 (5 bases). The germline V gene encodes CDR1 SNHLY and CDR2 FYNNEI. Deletions cut 9 bases from V and 10 bases from J, with 22 bases between. The CDR3 totals 14 residues. The CDR3 reads CASRSGGAMRPQHF. CDR3 bases: TGTGCCAGTCGATCCGGGGGAGCCATGCGACCCCAGCATTTT. Combining the CDR3 with reference TRBV2 and TRBJ1-5 gives the whole variable domain EPEVTQTPSHQVTQMGQEVILRCVPISNHLYFYWYRQILGQKVEFLVSFYNNEISEKSEIFDDQFSVERPDGSNFTLKIRSTKLEDSAMYFCASRSGGAMRPQHFGDGTRLSIL.

The chain combines TRBV10-3 with TRBJ2-1; D not resolved. Trimming shortened V by 5 bases and J by 6 bases, and 8 bases separated the two germline ends. The CDR3 contains 12 residues. CDR1 is ENHRY and CDR2 is SYGVKD in the germline V gene. CDR3 in amino acids: CAISKGGNEQFF. As DNA, the CDR3 is TGTGCCATCAGTAAGGGTGGCAATGAGCAGTTCTTC.

This chain uses TRBV5-1 with TRBJ1-4; TRBD1 matches 9 bases. Germline V gene sequence: CDR1 SGHRS, CDR2 YFSETQ. With V trimmed by 3 bases and J by 7 bases, 7 bases remained unmatched. The CDR3 totals 15 residues. CDR3 sequence reads: CASSSTGGAREKLFF. The CDR3 coding sequence is TGCGCCAGCAGCTCAACAGGGGGCGCCCGTGAAAAACTGTTTTTT.

The chain carries TRBV6-1 and TRBJ2-5; D could derive from TRBD1 or TRBD2 (5 bases each). Germline CDR1 and CDR2: MNHNS and SASEGT. Trimming shortened V by 5 bases and J by 5 bases, and 18 bases separated the two germline ends. The CDR3 length is 15 residues. CDR3 loop: CASSSPGLTRETQYF. CDR3 DNA: TGTGCCAGCAGTTCCCCGGGGCTCACCCGGGAGACCCAGTACTTC.

The CDR3 spells CASSQVRSNQPQHF. CDR3 DNA: TGCGCCAGCAGCCAAGTTAGAAGCAATCAGCCCCAGCATTTT. The chain combines TRBV4-1 with TRBJ1-5; D unclear. The length of the CDR3 is 14 residues. Trimming left V 1 base short and J 1 base short, with 5 bases between. CDR1 and CDR2 from the germline V gene are MGHRA and YSYEKL.

The chain is built from TRBV7-2 and TRBJ2-7, with TRBD1 matching 9 bases. Germline loops: CDR1 SGHTA, CDR2 FQGNSA. The V and J ends lost 4 bases and 2 bases, in that order; junction bases with no gene match: 3. CDR3 length equals 14 residues. The CDR3 reads CASSYTGGPYEQYF. In nucleotides, the CDR3 is TGTGCCAGCAGCTACACAGGGGGCCCCTACGAGCAGTACTTC.

V is TRBV7-9 and J is TRBJ1-1; D possibly corresponds to TRBD1 (5 bases). The CDR3 runs 13 residues. Germline V gene data show CDR1 as SEHNR and CDR2 as FQNEAQ (reference sequence). Trimming left V 5 bases short and J 6 bases short, with 13 bases between. CDR3 nucleotides: TGTGCCAGCAGCCTACAGGCGGTCCCTGAAGCTTTCTTT. Encoded protein: CASSLQAVPEAFF.

In its sample, this clone was seen once. This chain links TRBV19 with TRBJ1-1, with D tentatively TRBD1 (5 bases). The CDR3 consists of 14 residues. The germline CDR1 and CDR2 sequences are LNHDA and SQIVND (reference sequence). Between the trimmed V and J ends, which lost 5 bases and 0 bases, there was a span of 10 bases. In DNA form, the CDR3 reads TGTGCCAGTAGTTTTGGGACGGTGAACACTGAAGCTTTCTTT. Translation: CASSFGTVNTEAFF.

The chain couples TRBV9 to TRBJ1-5, with D possibly being TRBD1 (5 bases). The ends were cut back, 4 bases at V and 6 bases at J, with 14 bases in the middle. CDR1 SGDLS and CDR2 YYNGEE come from the germline V gene. CDR3 length: 14 residues. The CDR3 spells CASSPLGQSQPQHF. The CDR3 region has the DNA TGTGCCAGCAGCCCATTAGGACAATCTCAGCCCCAGCATTTT.

This clone was seen only a few times. This chain connects TRBV18 to TRBJ1-5; D is undetermined. The V end lost 2 bases, the J end lost 0 bases, and 8 bases lay between the germline ends. From germline, CDR1 is KGHSH and CDR2 LQKENI. The length of the CDR3 is 15 residues. CDR3 bases: TGTGCCAGCTCACCAGCCGCAGATAGCAATCAGCCCCAGCATTTT. Translation gives CASSPAADSNQPQHF.

V is TRBV2 and J is TRBJ2-1, with TRBD2 matching 10 bases. Trimming at V came to 11 bases and at J to 0 bases, leaving 4 bases not matched to a gene. Germline CDR1 is SNHLY and CDR2 is FYNNEI. CDR3 length equals 14 residues. For the CDR3, the DNA is TGTGCCGGAACTAGCGGGGCCTCCTACAATGAGCAGTTCTTC. It specifies CAGTSGASYNEQFF. Full variable domain (remainder filled in from reference TRBV2 and TRBJ2-1): EPEVTQTPSHQVTQMGQEVILRCVPISNHLYFYWYRQILGQKVEFLVSFYNNEISEKSEIFDDQFSVERPDGSNFTLKIRSTKLEDSAMYFCAGTSGASYNEQFFGPGTRLTVL.

CDR3 amino acids: CASSQRQNFNEKLFF. CDR3 coding DNA: TGTGCCAGCAGCCAGCGACAGAATTTTAATGAAAAACTGTTTTTT. The chain uses TRBV7-8 and TRBJ1-4; D might be TRBD1 (5 bases). The germline V gene has CDR1 SGHVS and CDR2 FQNEAQ. CDR3 length: 15 residues. Trimming cost V 5 bases and J 4 bases, with 14 bases left between them.

The sample holds one count of this clone. This chain links TRBV20-1 with TRBJ2-7, with a tentative D call TRBD2 (6 bases). The CDR3 runs 11 residues. Trimming cost V 3 bases and J 3 bases, with 6 bases left between them. Looked up from germline, CDR1 is DFQATT and CDR2 is SNEGSKA (reference sequence). The CDR3 DNA is TGCAGTGCTAGGGGAGGCTACGAGCAGTACTTC. Its translation is CSARGGYEQYF.

The sample holds a few counts of this clone. This chain connects TRBV20-1 to TRBJ1-1; D gene uncertain. V was trimmed by 3 bases and J by 12 bases, leaving 11 bases between them. CDR3 length: 10 amino acids. In germline, CDR1 is DFQATT, CDR2 SNEGSKA (reference sequence). CDR3 amino acids: CSARKGRSFF. In nucleotides, the CDR3 is TGCAGTGCTAGGAAGGGTAGGTCTTTCTTT.

The chain has TRBV6-1 and TRBJ2-2, with a tentative D call TRBD1 (6 bases). Looked up from germline, CDR1 is MNHNS and CDR2 is SASEGT. The CDR3 consists of 14 residues. Trimming shortened V by 10 bases and J by 1 base, and 13 bases separated the two germline ends. CDR3 protein: CATPGHLNTGELFF. The CDR3 nucleotides are TGTGCCACGCCGGGACATTTGAACACCGGGGAGCTGTTTTTT.

This clone was observed a few times. The CDR3 is CSVGVSVNTEAFF. CDR3 DNA: TGCAGCGTTGGGGTATCGGTGAACACTGAAGCTTTCTTT. V gene TRBV29-1 combines with J gene TRBJ1-1; D is uncertain. Trimming took 4 bases from V and 0 from J, leaving 9 bases between them. The germline V gene has CDR1 SQVTM and CDR2 ANQGSEA. CDR3 length: 13 amino acids.

This chain uses TRBV29-1 with TRBJ1-1, with a tentative D call TRBD1 (5 bases). Germline CDR1 is SQVTM and CDR2 is ANQGSEA. The germline V and J ends were trimmed by 0 bases and 10 bases, with 15 bases remaining between them. The CDR3 runs to 13 residues. CDR3 residues: CSVEELKDTSAFF. CDR3 DNA sequence: TGCAGCGTTGAAGAACTCAAGGACACTTCAGCTTTCTTT.

This clone has only a few counts. This chain's CDR3 is CASSLSRWDTIYF. In nucleotides, the CDR3 is TGTGCCAGCAGCTTAAGCAGATGGGACACCATATATTTT. The J gene is TRBJ1-3, the V gene TRBV11-2; D unclear. The CDR3 contains 13 residues. V lost 2 bases and J 8 bases, leaving 10 bases between the germline ends. CDR1 is SGHAT and CDR2 is FQNNGV in the germline V gene.

The V call is TRBV19, the J call TRBJ2-3; no clear D gene. This CDR3 has 16 amino acids. Trimming took off 4 bases at V and 2 bases at J, with 16 bases between the two ends. Germline lookup yields CDR1 LNHDA and CDR2 SQIVND (reference sequence). The CDR3 nucleotides are TGTGCCAGTAGTACCGCTTCGGGCGCAACCACAGATACGCAGTATTTT. Translated, it gives CASSTASGATTDTQYF.